This TCR beta chain stems from a study of spatial heterogeneity in lung cancer. Stated time point: sample taken at primary tumor resection. CDR3 length: 14 amino acids. Germline CDR1 reads SEHNR; CDR2 reads FQNEAQ (reference sequence). Trimming removed 2 bases from V and 5 bases from J, with 13 bases in between. This clonotype was detected ten times or more. Its antigen is not known. TCRdb reprocessed the 5' RACE reads via MiXCR and lists one record per CDR3 protein. The table has about 20,000 distinct CDR3 sequences, 2.5% to 3% seen once; the top ten hold approximately 8.3%. Overall study findings and caveats: In tumors, expanded intratumoral alpha and beta TCR counts tracked mutation counts. Regional and ubiquitous nonsynonymous mutations were tracked by counts of regional and ubiquitous expanded TCRs, respectively.

The sequence was obtained from a male donor with early-stage non-small cell lung cancer. The sequenced sample was lung tumor tissue, obtained at surgery. The chain joins TRBV7-9 to TRBJ2-7; tentative D call: TRBD2 (6 bases). CDR3 sequence: CASSLSQGGHEQYF. CDR3 DNA sequence: TGTGCCAGCAGCTTAAGCCAGGGAGGCCACGAGCAGTACTTC. The full variable domain, its missing parts supplied by reference TRBV7-9 and TRBJ2-7, is DTGVSQNPRHKITKRGQNVTFRCDPISEHNRLYWYRQTLGQGPEFLTYFQNEAQLEKSRLLSDRFSAERPKGSFSTLEIQRTEQGDSAMYLCASSLSQGGHEQYFGPGTRLTVT.